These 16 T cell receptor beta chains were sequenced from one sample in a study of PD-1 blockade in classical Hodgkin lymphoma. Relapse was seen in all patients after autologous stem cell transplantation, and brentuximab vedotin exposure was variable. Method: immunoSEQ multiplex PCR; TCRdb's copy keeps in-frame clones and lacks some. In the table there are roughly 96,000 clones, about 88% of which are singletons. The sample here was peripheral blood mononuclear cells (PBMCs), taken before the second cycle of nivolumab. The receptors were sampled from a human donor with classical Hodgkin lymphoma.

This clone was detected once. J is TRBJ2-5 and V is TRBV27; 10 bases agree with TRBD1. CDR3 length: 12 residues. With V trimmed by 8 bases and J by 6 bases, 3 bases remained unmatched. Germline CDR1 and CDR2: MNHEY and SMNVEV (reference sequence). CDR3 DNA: TGTGCCAGCCTGGACAGGGGGAAGACCCAGTACTTC. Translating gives CASLDRGKTQYF.

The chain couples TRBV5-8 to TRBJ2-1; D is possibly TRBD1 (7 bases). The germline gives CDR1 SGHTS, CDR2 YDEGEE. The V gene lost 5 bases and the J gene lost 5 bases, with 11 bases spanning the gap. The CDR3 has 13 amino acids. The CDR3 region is CASRQGTDNEQFF. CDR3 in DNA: TGTGCCAGCAGACAGGGGACTGACAATGAGCAGTTCTTC.

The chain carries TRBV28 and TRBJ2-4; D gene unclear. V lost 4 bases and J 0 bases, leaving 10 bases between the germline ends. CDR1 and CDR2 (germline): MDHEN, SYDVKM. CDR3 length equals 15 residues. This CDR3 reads CASSSKVLAKNIQYF. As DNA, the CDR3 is TGTGCCAGCAGTTCTAAGGTTTTAGCCAAAAACATTCAGTACTTC.

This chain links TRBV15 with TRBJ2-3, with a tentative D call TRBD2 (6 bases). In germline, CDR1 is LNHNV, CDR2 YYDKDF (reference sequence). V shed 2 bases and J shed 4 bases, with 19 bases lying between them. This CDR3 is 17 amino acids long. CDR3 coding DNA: TGTGCCACCAGCAGACTGGGGGGTCAGGGTTTGGCAGATACGCAGTATTTT. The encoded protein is CATSRLGGQGLADTQYF. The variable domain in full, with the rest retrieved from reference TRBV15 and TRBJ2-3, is DAMVIQNPRYQVTQFGKPVTLSCSQTLNHNVMYWYQQKSSQAPKLLFHYYDKDFNNEADTPDNFQSRRPNTSFCFLDIRSPGLGDTAMYLCATSRLGGQGLADTQYFGPGTRLTVL.

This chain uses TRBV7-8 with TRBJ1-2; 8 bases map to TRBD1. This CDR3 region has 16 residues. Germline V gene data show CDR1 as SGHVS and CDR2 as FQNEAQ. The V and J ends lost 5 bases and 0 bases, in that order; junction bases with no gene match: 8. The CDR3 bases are TGTGCCAGCAGCCGCCAGGGGGCCGATTCTAACTATGGCTACACCTTC. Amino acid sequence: CASSRQGADSNYGYTF.

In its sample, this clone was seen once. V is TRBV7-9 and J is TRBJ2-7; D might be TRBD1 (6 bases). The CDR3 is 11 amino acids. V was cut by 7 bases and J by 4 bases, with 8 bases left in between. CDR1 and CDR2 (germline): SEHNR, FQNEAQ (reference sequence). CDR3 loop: CASTRGYEQYF. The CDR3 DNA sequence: TGTGCCAGCACCAGGGGTTACGAGCAGTACTTC.

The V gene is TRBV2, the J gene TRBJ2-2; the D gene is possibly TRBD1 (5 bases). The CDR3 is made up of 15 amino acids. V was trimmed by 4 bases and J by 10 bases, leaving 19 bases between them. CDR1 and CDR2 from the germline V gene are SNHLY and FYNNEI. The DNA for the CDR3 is TGTGCCAGCAGTGGTGGGGCTAGTTCACTCGCGGAGCTGTTTTTT. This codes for CASSGGASSLAELFF.

CDR3 in amino acids: CASSFSDWGGNEQFF. The CDR3 DNA reads as TGTGCCAGCAGTTTTTCAGACTGGGGAGGCAATGAGCAGTTCTTC. V gene TRBV6-4 combines with J gene TRBJ2-1; maybe TRBD2 (6 bases). The CDR3 length is 15 residues. Trimming removed 5 bases at V and 6 bases at J, with 17 bases between. In germline, CDR1 is MRHNA, CDR2 SNTAGT.

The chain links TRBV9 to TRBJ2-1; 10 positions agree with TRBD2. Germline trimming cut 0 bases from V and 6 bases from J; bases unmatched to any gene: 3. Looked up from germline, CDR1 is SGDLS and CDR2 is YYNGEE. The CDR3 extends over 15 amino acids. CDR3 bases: TGTGCCAGCAGCGTAGCAGCGGGAGGGTTCAATGAGCAGTTCTTC. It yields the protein CASSVAAGGFNEQFF.

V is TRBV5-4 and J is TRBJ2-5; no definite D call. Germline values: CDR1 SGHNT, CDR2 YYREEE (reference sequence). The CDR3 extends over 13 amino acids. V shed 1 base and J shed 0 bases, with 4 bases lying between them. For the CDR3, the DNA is TGTGCCAGCAGCTTGCTGGACCAAGAGACCCAGTACTTC. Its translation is CASSLLDQETQYF. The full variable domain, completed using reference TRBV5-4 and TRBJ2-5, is ETGVTQSPTHLIKTRGQQVTLRCSSQSGHNTVSWYQQALGQGPQFIFQYYREEENGRGNFPPRFSGLQFPNYSSELNVNALELDDSALYLCASSLLDQETQYFGPGTRLLVL.

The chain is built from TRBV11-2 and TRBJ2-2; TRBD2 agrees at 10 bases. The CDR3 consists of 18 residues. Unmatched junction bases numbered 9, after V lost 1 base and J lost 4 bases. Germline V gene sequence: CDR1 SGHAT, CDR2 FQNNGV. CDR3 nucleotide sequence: TGTGCCAGCAGCTTAGCTGGGCTAGCGGGAGCGGGCACCGGGGAGCTGTTTTTT. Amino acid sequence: CASSLAGLAGAGTGELFF.

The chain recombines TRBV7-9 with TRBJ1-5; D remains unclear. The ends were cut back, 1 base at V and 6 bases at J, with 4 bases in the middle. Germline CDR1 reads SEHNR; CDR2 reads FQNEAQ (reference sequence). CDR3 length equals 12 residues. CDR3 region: CASSLGGQPQHF. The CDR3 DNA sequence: TGTGCCAGCAGCTTAGGGGGTCAGCCCCAGCATTTT.

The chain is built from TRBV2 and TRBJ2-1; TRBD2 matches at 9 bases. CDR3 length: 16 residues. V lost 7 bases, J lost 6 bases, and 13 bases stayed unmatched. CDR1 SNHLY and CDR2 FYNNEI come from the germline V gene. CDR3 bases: TGTGCCAGCACGTCAGAGCGGGGGGATACTTCCAATGAGCAGTTCTTC. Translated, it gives CASTSERGDTSNEQFF.

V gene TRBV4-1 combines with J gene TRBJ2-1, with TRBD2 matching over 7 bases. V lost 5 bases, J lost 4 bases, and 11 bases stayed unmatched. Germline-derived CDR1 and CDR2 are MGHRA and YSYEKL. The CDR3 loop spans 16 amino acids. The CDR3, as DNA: TGCGCCAGCAGCGACCCGGGCGGGAGTTGGTACAATGAGCAGTTCTTC. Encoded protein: CASSDPGGSWYNEQFF.

CDR3 sequence (DNA): TGTGCCAGCAGCCAAGGGCCAGGGGAATACAATGAGCAGTTCTTC. The encoded protein is CASSQGPGEYNEQFF. The V gene is TRBV7-3, the J gene TRBJ2-1, with D possibly TRBD1 on 6 matching bases. This CDR3 region has 15 residues. In germline, CDR1 is SGHTA, CDR2 FQGTGA. V lost 5 bases and J 4 bases, leaving 15 bases between the germline ends.

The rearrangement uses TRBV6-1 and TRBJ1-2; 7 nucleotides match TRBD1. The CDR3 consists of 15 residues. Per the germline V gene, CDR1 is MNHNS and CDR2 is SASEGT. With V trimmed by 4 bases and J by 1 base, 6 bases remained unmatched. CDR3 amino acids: CASSVASGGNYGYTF. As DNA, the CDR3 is TGTGCCAGCAGTGTCGCGTCAGGGGGTAACTATGGCTACACCTTC.